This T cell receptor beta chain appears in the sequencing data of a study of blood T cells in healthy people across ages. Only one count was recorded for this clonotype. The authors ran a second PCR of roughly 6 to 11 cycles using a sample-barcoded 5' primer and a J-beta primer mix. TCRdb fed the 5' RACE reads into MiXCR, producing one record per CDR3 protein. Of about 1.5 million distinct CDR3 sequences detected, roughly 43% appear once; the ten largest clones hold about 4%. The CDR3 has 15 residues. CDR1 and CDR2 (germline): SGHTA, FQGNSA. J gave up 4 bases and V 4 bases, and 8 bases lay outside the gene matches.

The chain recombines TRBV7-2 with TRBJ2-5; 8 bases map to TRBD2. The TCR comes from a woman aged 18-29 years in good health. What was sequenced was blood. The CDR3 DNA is TGTGCCAGCAGCTCTCAAGCGGGGGTCGGAGAGACCCAGTACTTC. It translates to CASSSQAGVGETQYF. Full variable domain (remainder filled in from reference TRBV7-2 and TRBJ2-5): GAGVSQSPSNKVTEKGKDVELRCDPISGHTALYWYRQSLGQGLEFLIYFQGNSAPDKSGLPSDRFSAERTGGSVSTLTIQRTQQEDSAVYLCASSSQAGVGETQYFGPGTRLLVL.